These T cell receptor beta chains were read from a single sample in a study of T cells in Graves' hyperthyroidism and ophthalmopathy. TCRdb used MiXCR to reprocess the multiplex PCR reads, holding one entry per CDR3 protein. The table shows hundreds of thousands of distinct CDR3 sequences, with about a sixth occurring only once. The sequenced sample consisted of blood. These TCRs come from a woman aged 18-29 years with Graves' hyperthyroidism. The CDR3 runs from the conserved cysteine through the conserved F or W. D genes are given only for firm matches. Clone size is stated in some rows and not others, as once, few, many or a class when expanded.

d_gene	v_gene	j_gene	abundance	CDR3nt	CDR3aa
-	TRBV6-2/TRBV6-3	TRBJ2-7	-	TGTGCCAGCAGTCCAGGAAGTTCAGTGGGGTCGGAGCAGTACTTC	CASSPGSSVGSEQYF
-	TRBV7-8	TRBJ1-1	many	TGTGCCAGCAGCTTAGCGGGGTACCTGAACACTGAAGCTTTCTTT	CASSLAGYLNTEAFF
TRBD1	TRBV4-1	TRBJ1-2	many	TGCGCCAGCAGCCGGGGGACAGGGGGCGCGATAGGCTATGGCTACACCTTC	CASSRGTGGAIGYGYTF
TRBD1	TRBV10-3	TRBJ2-1	-	TGTGCCATCAGTGAGCCCACAGGGGTACGCAGGGATGAGCAGTTCTTC	CAISEPTGVRRDEQFF
-	TRBV2	TRBJ1-1	-	TGTGCCAGCCTCCTAGGGAGGACTGAAGCTTTCTTT	CASLLGRTEAFF
-	TRBV12-3/TRBV12-4	TRBJ1-3	-	TGTGCCAGCAGTCGGGCGGGTCCTGGAAACACCATATATTTT	CASSRAGPGNTIYF
-	TRBV3-1	TRBJ2-7	few	TGTGCCAGCATCCCCTGGGGGGAGAGCTACGAGCAGTACTTC	CASIPWGESYEQYF
TRBD1	TRBV5-1	TRBJ2-5	few	TGCGCCAGCAGCAGGGGACAGATCCAAGAGACCCAGTACTTC	CASSRGQIQETQYF
-	TRBV7-2	TRBJ1-5	-	TGTGCCAGCAGCTTAGGCCCGGGGGCTAATCAGCCCCAGCATTTT	CASSLGPGANQPQHF
-	TRBV3-1	TRBJ2-1	many	TGTGCCAGCAGTCATGGTGGTGAGCAGTTCTTC	CASSHGGEQFF
TRBD1	TRBV4-2	TRBJ1-2	-	TGTGCCAGCAGCCAAGCACAGGGGGGCAAAGGGAACTATGGCTACACCTTC	CASSQAQGGKGNYGYTF
-	TRBV6-1	TRBJ1-2	few	TGTGCCAGTTTCGGGCCCAGTGGCTACACCTTC	CASFGPSGYTF
TRBD2	TRBV28	TRBJ2-7	few	TGTGCCAGCAGTTTCTTAGCGGGGACCTCCTACGAGCAGTACTTC	CASSFLAGTSYEQYF
-	TRBV24-1	TRBJ2-1	many	TGTGCCACCAGTGGGGTAAACTCCTACAATGAGCAGTTCTTC	CATSGVNSYNEQFF
TRBD2	TRBV7-3	TRBJ2-3	many	TGTGCCAGCAGCCACCCCCTGGGAGCTAGCGGGTACGATACGCAGTATTTT	CASSHPLGASGYDTQYF
-	TRBV19	TRBJ1-1	-	TGTGCCAGTAGTATAGAGGACAGATTATACGAAGCTTTCTTT	CASSIEDRLYEAFF
-	TRBV4-3	TRBJ2-3	few	TGCGCCAGCAGCCAAGAATGGGTTGGTACAGATACGCAGTATTTT	CASSQEWVGTDTQYF
TRBD1	TRBV29-1	TRBJ1-2	few	TGCAGCGTTATCGACAGGGCCCATGGCTACACCTTC	CSVIDRAHGYTF
-	TRBV4-2	TRBJ2-5	once	TGTGCCAGCAGCCAAGGAAACTCAAAGGCCCAAGAGACCCAGTACTTC	CASSQGNSKAQETQYF
TRBD2	TRBV12-3/TRBV12-4	TRBJ2-1	-	TGTGCCAGCAGCTTAGACCAGCGGGGGGGTAACAATGAGCAGTTCTTC	CASSLDQRGGNNEQFF
-	TRBV24-1	TRBJ1-2	-	TGTGCCACCAGTGACCGTCGGACAGAATTGGACGGCTACACCTTC	CATSDRRTELDGYTF
-	TRBV10-3	TRBJ2-7	few	TGTGCCATCAGTGAGTCGCACGACGAGCAGTACTTC	CAISESHDEQYF
-	TRBV6-1	TRBJ1-2	many	TGTGCCAGCAGTGAAGCTGGCCCCGGGACGGCAACTAACTATGGCTACACCTTC	CASSEAGPGTATNYGYTF
TRBD1	TRBV3-1	TRBJ1-3	few	TGTGCCAGCAGCCTGGGACAGGTATCTGGAAACACCATATATTTT	CASSLGQVSGNTIYF
-	TRBV15	TRBJ1-2	few	TGTGCCACCAGCAGGAAAATGACAGCGCCGAACTATGGCTACACCTTC	CATSRKMTAPNYGYTF
-	TRBV6-5	TRBJ1-3	-	TGTGCCAGCAGTTACAGCCGGATTTCTATGGACACCATATATTTT	CASSYSRISMDTIYF
-	TRBV29-1	TRBJ2-7	-	TGCAGCGTTGGCTCCTACGAGCAGTACTTC	CSVGSYEQYF
TRBD1	TRBV18	TRBJ2-7	few	TGTGCCAGCTCAGACAGGGTAGGGCACGAGCAGTACTTC	CASSDRVGHEQYF
-	TRBV16	TRBJ1-2	many	TGTGCCAGCAGCCAATCGGGGGACCTCAGGTCTGGCTACACCTTC	CASSQSGDLRSGYTF
-	TRBV4-3	TRBJ1-5	-	TGCGCCAGCAGCCAAGATTTTGGGGGATCGAATCAGCCCCAGCATTTT	CASSQDFGGSNQPQHF
TRBD2	TRBV6-2/TRBV6-3	TRBJ2-2	many	TGTGCCAGCAGCAGCCCCGGGACTAGCTTTGTCACCGGGGAGCTGTTTTTT	CASSSPGTSFVTGELFF
-	TRBV19	TRBJ1-4	few	TGTGCCAGTATTAATACCGGGGAGACAGTTGAAAAACTGTTTTTT	CASINTGETVEKLFF
TRBD1	TRBV6-1	TRBJ1-4	-	TGTGCCAGCAGACGGCAGGGGGGCACTAATGAAAAACTGTTTTTT	CASRRQGGTNEKLFF
TRBD2	TRBV29-1	TRBJ2-3	many	TGCAGCGTTCGGACTAGCGGCACAGATACGCAGTATTTT	CSVRTSGTDTQYF
TRBD1	TRBV11-2	TRBJ2-1	few	TGTGCCAGCAGCGAGAAGACAGGGTCTCTGTACAATGAGCAGTTCTTC	CASSEKTGSLYNEQFF
-	TRBV3-1	TRBJ2-7	many	TGTGCCAGCAGCCAAGATCAAGGGCTGAGAGAGCAGTACTTC	CASSQDQGLREQYF
-	TRBV20-1	TRBJ2-7	many	TGCAGTGCTAGAACCAGAAGCTACGAGCAGTACTTC	CSARTRSYEQYF
-	TRBV20-1	TRBJ2-5	many	TGCAGTGCTAGATTCGTGTCGGGAGGACAGTACGAGACCCAGTACTTC	CSARFVSGGQYETQYF